Presented here are 5 T cell receptor beta chains from one specimen sequenced in a study of Graves' ophthalmopathy and Graves' hyperthyroidism. From RNA, the CDR3 regions of TCR beta chains were amplified and sequenced. First-round RT-PCR used HTBI primers; second-round multiplex PCR followed. TCRdb re-derived calls from the multiplex PCR reads in MiXCR, one entry per CDR3 protein. The sample has over a million distinct CDR3 sequences, about two fifths seen once. The sample consisted of peripheral blood or thyroid tissue (not recorded which). The receptor source for this set is an adult man with Graves' hyperthyroidism.

This clonotype was found a few times. The chain recombines TRBV11-2 with TRBJ1-5, with 7 bases that match TRBD1. Looked up from germline, CDR1 is SGHAT and CDR2 is FQNNGV. This CDR3 has 15 amino acids. V was clipped by 6 bases and J by 4 bases; unmatched bases: 9. Here the CDR3 reads CASSPGGQWNQPQHF. The CDR3 coding sequence is TGTGCCAGCAGTCCTGGGGGACAGTGGAATCAGCCCCAGCATTTT.

This chain uses TRBV15 with TRBJ2-5, with D tentatively TRBD2 (6 bases). From germline, CDR1 is LNHNV and CDR2 YYDKDF (reference sequence). The CDR3 length is 13 residues. V lost 3 bases and J 7 bases, leaving 12 bases between the germline ends. The CDR3 sequence is CATSSGSKGTQYF. For the CDR3, the DNA is TGTGCCACCAGCAGCGGGAGCAAGGGGACCCAGTACTTC.

This clonotype was counted at least ten times. The chain uses TRBV11-2 and TRBJ2-7, with 12 bases matching TRBD2. V shed 5 bases and J 6 bases; nucleotides not matched to a gene: 8. The CDR3 length is 15 residues. Germline CDR1 is SGHAT and CDR2 is FQNNGV. The CDR3 nucleotides read TGTGCCAGCAGCCTGCTAGCGGGAGGGGCCGTCGAGCAGTACTTC. Translated, it gives CASSLLAGGAVEQYF.

The chain joins TRBV29-1 to TRBJ2-5; TRBD1 is a possible D gene (7 bases). The V gene lost 6 bases and the J gene lost 3 bases, with 17 bases spanning the gap. The CDR3 totals 14 residues. Germline CDR1 is SQVTM and CDR2 is ANQGSEA. CDR3 DNA: TGCAGCGTCTATACAGGAGGGGGCGAAGAGACCCAGTACTTC. Its protein is CSVYTGGGEETQYF.

A word on this clonotype: Given a much more abundant clone one base away, this may be a read error. The chain is built from TRBV6-1 and TRBJ2-5, with D possibly matching TRBD2 (6 bases). CDR3 length: 13 amino acids. CDR1 and CDR2 from the germline V gene are MNHNS and SASEGT. The CDR3 sequence: CASSYGTQEAQYF. The CDR3 nucleotides are TGTGCCAGCAGTTACGGGACTCAAGAGGCCCAGTACTTC.